The 14 T cell receptor beta chains reported below all come from one sample, sequenced in a study of T cell repertoires in cytomegalovirus infection. TCRdb used MiXCR to reprocess the reads, holding one entry per CDR3 protein. The sample includes about 320,000 distinct CDR3 sequences, 9% to 9.5% of them seen just once. The specimen was PBMCs. These receptor sequences come from a human donor in good health (CMV status not recorded). Some clones in this sample may be carry-over from other donors' samples.

This rearrangement joins TRBV25-1 to TRBJ2-3, with D maybe TRBD1 (5 bases). The CDR3 is made up of 14 amino acids. CDR1 MGHDK and CDR2 SYGVNS come from the germline V gene. The V gene lost 2 bases and the J gene lost 5 bases, with 11 bases spanning the gap. The chain's CDR3 is CASSEVGALDTQYF. The CDR3 DNA is TGTGCCAGCAGTGAAGTAGGGGCATTAGATACGCAGTATTTT.

The genes are TRBV19 and TRBJ1-5, with 7 positions matching TRBD1. The length of the CDR3 is 13 residues. Germline CDR1 reads LNHDA; CDR2 reads SQIVND (reference sequence). V lost 6 bases to trimming and J lost 7 bases; unmatched junction nucleotides: 6. The CDR3 loop is CASRTGVGQPQHF. The CDR3 coding sequence is TGTGCCAGTAGAACAGGGGTCGGACAGCCCCAGCATTTT. The entire variable domain, with the rest obtained from reference TRBV19 and TRBJ1-5, is as follows: DGGITQSPKYLFRKEGQNVTLSCEQNLNHDAMYWYRQDPGQGLRLIYYSQIVNDFQKGDIAEGYSVSREKKESFPLTVTSAQKNPTAFYLCASRTGVGQPQHFGDGTRLSIL.

The V and J genes are TRBV12-3 or TRBV12-4 and TRBJ1-5; possible D gene TRBD1, 5 bases. This CDR3 spans 13 amino acids. V lost 6 bases, J lost 4 bases, and 10 bases lay in between. This chain's CDR3 is CASSRQRNQPQHF. The CDR3 DNA follows: TGTGCCAGCAGCCGACAGAGGAATCAGCCCCAGCATTTT.

Ten or more counts support this clonotype. V is TRBV10-3 and J is TRBJ2-3; no reliable D call. CDR3 length equals 18 residues. Per the germline V gene, CDR1 is ENHRY and CDR2 is SYGVKD. With 1 base removed from V and 0 bases from J, the gap between germline ends came to 17 bases. The CDR3 protein is CAISEWALRRKSTDTQYF. DNA for the CDR3: TGTGCCATCAGTGAGTGGGCCCTTAGACGCAAGAGCACAGATACGCAGTATTTT.

The gene calls are TRBV2 and TRBJ2-1, with unresolved D. Trimming pared 1 base from V and 6 bases from J, leaving 7 bases between. There are 13 residues in the CDR3. Germline loops: CDR1 SNHLY, CDR2 FYNNEI. For the CDR3, the DNA is TGTGCCAGCAGTGAAGGTCCTAGCAATGAGCAGTTCTTC. Translated: CASSEGPSNEQFF. The full variable domain, with the rest looked up from reference TRBV2 and TRBJ2-1, is EPEVTQTPSHQVTQMGQEVILRCVPISNHLYFYWYRQILGQKVEFLVSFYNNEISEKSEIFDDQFSVERPDGSNFTLKIRSTKLEDSAMYFCASSEGPSNEQFFGPGTRLTVL.

This rearrangement joins TRBV12-3 or TRBV12-4 to TRBJ2-4, with 10 bases matching TRBD2. J was trimmed by 1 base and V by 5 bases; bases with no gene match: 2. This CDR3 is built from 15 residues. The CDR3 region has the DNA TGTGCCAGCAGTACACTAGCGGGGGCCAAAAACATTCAGTACTTC. This codes for CASSTLAGAKNIQYF.

There are many counts of this clonotype. This rearrangement joins TRBV28 to TRBJ1-3; D ambiguous. V lost 5 bases to trimming and J lost 1 base, with 12 bases between them. This CDR3 spans 15 amino acids. Germline CDR1 MDHEN, CDR2 SYDVKM. The CDR3 reads CASSPPRRSGNTIYF. The CDR3 DNA reads TGTGCCAGCAGTCCACCGCGGAGGTCTGGAAACACCATATATTTT.

This sequence joins TRBV12-3 or TRBV12-4 and TRBJ1-1, with D perhaps TRBD1 (6 bases). This CDR3 has 14 residues. V dropped 0 bases and J dropped 6 bases, with 11 bases sitting between them. The chain's CDR3 is CASSLATGGAEAFF. CDR3 nucleotides: TGTGCCAGCAGTTTAGCGACAGGAGGGGCTGAAGCTTTCTTT.

The chain is built from TRBV27 and TRBJ1-2; maybe TRBD1 (5 bases). From germline, CDR1 is MNHEY and CDR2 SMNVEV (reference sequence). V gave up 4 bases and J gave up 7 bases, with 22 bases separating them. The CDR3 has 16 residues. The CDR3 DNA reads as TGTGCCAGCAGTTGGGGTTCGGGGGAGAGGAAGTTTGGCTACACCTTC. Protein sequence: CASSWGSGERKFGYTF.

This clonotype was counted many times. This rearrangement joins TRBV2 to TRBJ2-2, with 7 positions matching TRBD1. The CDR3 sequence is 14 residues long. Unmatched junction bases numbered 4, after V lost 7 bases and J lost 2 bases. From germline, CDR1 is SNHLY and CDR2 FYNNEI. CDR3 DNA: TGTGCCAGCACCGGGACAGTCAACACCGGGGAGCTGTTTTTT. As protein: CASTGTVNTGELFF.

The genes are TRBV7-7 and TRBJ2-3, with D possibly being TRBD2 (6 bases). Germline V lookup: CDR1 SSHAT, CDR2 FNYEAQ (reference sequence). V lost 5 bases, J lost 4 bases, and 16 bases lay in between. The CDR3 loop spans 15 amino acids. CDR3 in amino acids: CASSPVGRGSDTQYF. The CDR3 DNA sequence: TGTGCCAGCAGCCCGGTGGGTCGGGGGTCAGATACGCAGTATTTT.

V gene TRBV4-1 combines with J gene TRBJ2-7; D tentatively fits TRBD1 or TRBD2 (5 bases each). This CDR3 is 15 amino acids long. Per germline, CDR1 MGHRA and CDR2 YSYEKL. V gave up 0 bases and J gave up 2 bases, with 11 bases separating them. CDR3 DNA sequence: TGCGCCAGCAGCCAAGATACAGGAGGACCCTACGAGCAGTACTTC. This encodes CASSQDTGGPYEQYF.

This clonotype has at least ten counts. This chain links TRBV7-6 with TRBJ2-1; D remains ambiguous. Germline loops: CDR1 SGHVS, CDR2 FNYEAQ. The V end was cut by 1 base, the J end by 2 bases, with 12 bases between. The CDR3 is 16 amino acids. The CDR3 region is CASSLGNGPTYNEQFF. CDR3 nucleotides: TGTGCCAGCAGCTTAGGGAACGGGCCTACCTACAATGAGCAGTTCTTC.

This chain links TRBV7-7 with TRBJ2-1; 7 nucleotides line up with TRBD2. CDR3 length: 16 amino acids. V lost 0 bases and J lost 7; bases outside the gene matches: 9. The germline gives CDR1 SSHAT, CDR2 FNYEAQ (reference sequence). CDR3 sequence: CASSLAPGGGGNEQFF. The DNA for the CDR3 is TGTGCCAGCAGCTTAGCGCCTGGGGGGGGGGGAAATGAGCAGTTCTTC.